The clone carrying this TCR beta chain was found many times. Its specificity is unknown. This sample stems from a study of neurological immune-mediated disorders. Points from the study as a whole: TCR clonal expansion peaked in HTLV-1-associated myelopathy patients and was lowest in multiple sclerosis patients. TCR-beta repertoires seemed private in all groups, with no expanded CDR3 amino acid sequences shared.

PBMCs numbering 2 million and stored at -80 C yielded the unsorted libraries. The authors produced cDNA by 5'RACE using 10-nucleotide random UMIs. One entry per CDR3 protein, called by TCRdb with MiXCR from the 5' RACE reads. The sample shows 20,000 to 30,000 distinct CDR3 sequences, around an eighth of them seen only once. This CDR3 has 15 residues. Trimming took off 1 base at V and 2 bases at J, with 9 bases between the two ends. Germline CDR1 reads SGHRS; CDR2 reads YFSETQ. The rearrangement links TRBV5-1 to TRBJ2-2, with D perhaps given as TRBD1 or TRBD2 (5 bases each). The sequence came from a woman aged 40 to 50 with HTLV-1-associated myelopathy (HAM/TSP). Sequencing was carried out using PBMCs. In DNA form, the CDR3 reads TGCGCCAGCAGCTTGTTCGGGGCTAACACCGGGGAGCTGTTTTTT. Protein sequence: CASSLFGANTGELFF.